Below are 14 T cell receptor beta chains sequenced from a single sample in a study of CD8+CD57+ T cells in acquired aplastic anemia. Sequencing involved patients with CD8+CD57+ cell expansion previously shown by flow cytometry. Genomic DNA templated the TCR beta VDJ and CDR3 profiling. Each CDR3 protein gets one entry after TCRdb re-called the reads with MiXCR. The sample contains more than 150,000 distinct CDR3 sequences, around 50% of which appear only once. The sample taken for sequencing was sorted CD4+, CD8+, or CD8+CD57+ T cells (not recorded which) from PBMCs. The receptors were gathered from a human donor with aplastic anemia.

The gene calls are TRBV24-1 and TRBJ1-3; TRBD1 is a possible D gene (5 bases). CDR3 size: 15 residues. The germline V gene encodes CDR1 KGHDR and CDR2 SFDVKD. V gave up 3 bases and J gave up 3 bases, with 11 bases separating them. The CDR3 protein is CATSDARDGGNTIYF. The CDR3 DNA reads TGTGCCACCAGTGATGCCAGGGACGGTGGAAACACCATATATTTT.

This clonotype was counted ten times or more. The DNA for the CDR3 is TGTGCTAGTGGTTTGACTCACTCAGGGTATACTGAAGCTTTCTTT. Residues: CASGLTHSGYTEAFF. The chain employs TRBV12-5 and TRBJ1-1; tentatively, D is TRBD1 (5 bases). Germline V gene data show CDR1 as LGHNT and CDR2 as FRNRAP. The V end lost 2 bases, the J end lost 5 bases, and 15 bases lay between the germline ends. This CDR3 has 15 amino acids.

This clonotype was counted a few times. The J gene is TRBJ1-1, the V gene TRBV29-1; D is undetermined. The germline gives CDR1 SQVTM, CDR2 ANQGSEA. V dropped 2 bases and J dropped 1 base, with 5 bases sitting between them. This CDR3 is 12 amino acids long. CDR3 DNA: TGCAGCGTTGAAATGGGGAACACTGAAGCTTTCTTT. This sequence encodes CSVEMGNTEAFF.

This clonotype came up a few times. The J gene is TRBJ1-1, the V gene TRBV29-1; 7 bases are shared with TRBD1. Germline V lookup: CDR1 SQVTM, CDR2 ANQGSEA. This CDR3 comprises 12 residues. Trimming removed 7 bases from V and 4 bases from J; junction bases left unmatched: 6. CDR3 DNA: TGCAGCGGGAATGACAGGGTCACTGAAGCTTTCTTT. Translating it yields CSGNDRVTEAFF.

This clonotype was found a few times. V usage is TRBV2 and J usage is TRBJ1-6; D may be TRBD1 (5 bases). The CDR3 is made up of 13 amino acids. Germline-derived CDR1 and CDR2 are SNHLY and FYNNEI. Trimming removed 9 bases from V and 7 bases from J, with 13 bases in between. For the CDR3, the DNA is TGTGCCAGTGGATTCCAGGGAAATTCACCCCTCCACTTT. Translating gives CASGFQGNSPLHF.

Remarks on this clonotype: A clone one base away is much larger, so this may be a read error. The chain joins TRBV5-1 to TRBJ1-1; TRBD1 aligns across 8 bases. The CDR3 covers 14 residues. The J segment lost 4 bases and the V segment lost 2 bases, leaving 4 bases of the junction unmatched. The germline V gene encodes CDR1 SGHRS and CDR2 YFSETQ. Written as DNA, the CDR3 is TGCGCCAGCAGCTTCCAAACAGGGGGCACTGAAGCTTTCTTT. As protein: CASSFQTGGTEAFF.

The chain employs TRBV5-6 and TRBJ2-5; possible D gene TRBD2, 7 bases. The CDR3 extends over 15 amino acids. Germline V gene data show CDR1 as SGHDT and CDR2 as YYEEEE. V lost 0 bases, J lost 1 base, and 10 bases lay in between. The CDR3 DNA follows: TGTGCCAGCAGCTTGGTCCGGGGGGCCCAAGAGACCCAGTACTTC. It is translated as CASSLVRGAQETQYF.

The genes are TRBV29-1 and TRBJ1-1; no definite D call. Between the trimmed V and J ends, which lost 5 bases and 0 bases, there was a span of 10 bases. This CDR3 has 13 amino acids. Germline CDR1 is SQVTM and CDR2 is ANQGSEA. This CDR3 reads CSVKQNLNTEAFF. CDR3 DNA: TGCAGCGTTAAACAGAACTTGAACACTGAAGCTTTCTTT. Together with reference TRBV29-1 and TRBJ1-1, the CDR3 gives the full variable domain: SAVISQKPSRDICQRGTSLTIQCQVDSQVTMMFWYRQQPGQSLTLIATANQGSEATYESGFVIDKFPISRPNLTFSTLTVSNMSPEDSSIYLCSVKQNLNTEAFFGQGTRLTVV.

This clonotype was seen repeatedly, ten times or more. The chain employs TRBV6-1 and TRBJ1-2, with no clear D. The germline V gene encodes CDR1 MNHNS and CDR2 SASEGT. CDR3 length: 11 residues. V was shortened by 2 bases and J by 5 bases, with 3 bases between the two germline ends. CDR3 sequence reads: CASSEQYGYTF. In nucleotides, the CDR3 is TGTGCCAGCAGTGAACAGTATGGCTACACCTTC.

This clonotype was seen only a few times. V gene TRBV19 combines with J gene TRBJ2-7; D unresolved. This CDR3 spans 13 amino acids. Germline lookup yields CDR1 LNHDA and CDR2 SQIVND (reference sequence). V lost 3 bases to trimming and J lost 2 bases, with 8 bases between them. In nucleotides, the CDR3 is TGTGCCAGTAGTATTGGTCAGGCCTACGAGCAGTACTTC. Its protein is CASSIGQAYEQYF.

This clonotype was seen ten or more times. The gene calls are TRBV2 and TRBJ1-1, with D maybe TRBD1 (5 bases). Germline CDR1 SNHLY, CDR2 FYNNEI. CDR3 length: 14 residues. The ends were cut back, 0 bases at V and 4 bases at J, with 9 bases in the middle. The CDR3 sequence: CASSEAQGVTEAFF. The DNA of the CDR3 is TGTGCCAGCAGTGAAGCGCAGGGCGTCACTGAAGCTTTCTTT.

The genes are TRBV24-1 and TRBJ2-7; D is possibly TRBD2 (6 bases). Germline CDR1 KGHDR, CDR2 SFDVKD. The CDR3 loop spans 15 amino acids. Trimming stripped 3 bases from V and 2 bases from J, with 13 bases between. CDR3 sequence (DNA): TGTGCCACCAGTGATCCTCAGGGCGGGACCTACGAGCAGTACTTC. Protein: CATSDPQGGTYEQYF.

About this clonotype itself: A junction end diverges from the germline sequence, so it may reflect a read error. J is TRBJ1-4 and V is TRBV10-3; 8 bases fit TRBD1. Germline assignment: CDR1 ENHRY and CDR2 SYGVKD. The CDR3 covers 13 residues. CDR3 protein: CAIGQGEGEKLLF. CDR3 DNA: TGTGCCATTGGACAGGGAGAAGGTGAGAAACTGCTTTTT.

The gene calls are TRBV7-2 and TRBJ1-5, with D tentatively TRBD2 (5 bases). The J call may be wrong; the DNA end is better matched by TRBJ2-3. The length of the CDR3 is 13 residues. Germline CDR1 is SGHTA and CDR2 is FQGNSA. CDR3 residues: CATSRHHRQPQYF. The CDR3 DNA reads TGTGCCACTAGCAGACATCATCGTCAGCCCCAGTATTTT.